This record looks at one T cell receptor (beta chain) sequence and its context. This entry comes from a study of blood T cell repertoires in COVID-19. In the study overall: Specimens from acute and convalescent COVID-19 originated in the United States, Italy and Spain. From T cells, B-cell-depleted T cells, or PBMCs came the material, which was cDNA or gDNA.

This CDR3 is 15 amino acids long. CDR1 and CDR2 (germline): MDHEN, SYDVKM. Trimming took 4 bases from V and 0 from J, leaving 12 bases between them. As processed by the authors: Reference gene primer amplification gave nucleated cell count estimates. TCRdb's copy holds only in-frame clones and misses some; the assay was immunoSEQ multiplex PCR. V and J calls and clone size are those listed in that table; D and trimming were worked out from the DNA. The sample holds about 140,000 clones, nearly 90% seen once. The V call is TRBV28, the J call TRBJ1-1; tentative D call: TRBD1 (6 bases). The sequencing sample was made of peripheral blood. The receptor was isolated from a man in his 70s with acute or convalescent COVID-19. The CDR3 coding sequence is TGTGCCAGCAGTTCGTACAGGGTCCTGAACACTGAAGCTTTCTTT. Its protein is CASSSYRVLNTEAFF.